This entry lists 9 T cell receptor beta chains sequenced from one sample in a study of somatic mutations in cytotoxic T cells in rheumatoid arthritis. This table comes from immunoSEQ multiplex PCR, and its TCRdb copy is limited to in-frame clones, with some not included. The sample consists of thousands of clones, approximately 75% of them appearing once. Sequences were obtained from CD8+ T cells sorted from blood. These receptors all come from an adult with rheumatoid arthritis.

The rearrangement uses TRBV30 and TRBJ2-5; 12 bases are a match to TRBD1. Per germline, CDR1 GTSNPN and CDR2 SVGIG (reference sequence). V lost 8 bases and J lost 5; bases outside the gene matches: 9. The CDR3 consists of 14 residues. The DNA of the CDR3 is TGTGCCAGCCGGGACAGGGGGCTTTGGGAGACCCAGTACTTC. Translating it yields CASRDRGLWETQYF.

The chain couples TRBV5-4 to TRBJ2-1, with TRBD2 identical over 7 bases. Germline CDR1 reads SGHNT; CDR2 reads YYREEE (reference sequence). The CDR3 is made up of 15 amino acids. V was clipped by 3 bases and J by 2 bases; unmatched bases: 5. The CDR3 nucleotides read TGTGCCAGCAGCTCTCTAGCGGATACCTACAATGAGCAGTTCTTC. Protein product: CASSSLADTYNEQFF.

This clone was detected once. The rearrangement uses TRBV27 and TRBJ1-1, with a weak D call TRBD1 (5 bases). This CDR3 has 11 residues. Germline assignment: CDR1 MNHEY and CDR2 SMNVEV (reference sequence). Trimming cost V 9 bases and J 6 bases, with 11 bases left between them. In DNA form, the CDR3 reads TGTGCCAGTAGGGACGGATCTGAAGCTTTCTTT. Amino acids: CASRDGSEAFF.

The chain uses TRBV28 and TRBJ2-2; D possibly matches TRBD1 or TRBD2 (5 bases each). Per germline, CDR1 MDHEN and CDR2 SYDVKM. This CDR3 is 16 amino acids long. V was clipped by 6 bases and J by 0 bases, with 14 bases between them. CDR3 in DNA: TGTGCCAGCAGACCCGCTGGGACCGCGAACACCGGGGAGCTGTTTTTT. Its protein product is CASRPAGTANTGELFF.

The chain uses TRBV19 and TRBJ2-3; D is ambiguous. In germline, CDR1 is LNHDA, CDR2 SQIVND (reference sequence). V lost 5 bases, J lost 0 bases, and 6 bases lay in between. The CDR3 length is 13 residues. The CDR3 sequence is CASSSVSTDTQYF. The CDR3 DNA reads as TGTGCCAGTAGTTCGGTTAGCACAGATACGCAGTATTTT.

CDR3 loop: CASSLVLYSGSADTQYF. The DNA for the CDR3 is TGTGCCAGCAGTTTAGTCCTCTATAGCGGGAGTGCAGATACGCAGTATTTT. The chain links TRBV27 to TRBJ2-3; 9 nucleotides line up with TRBD2. The CDR3 covers 17 residues. Looked up from germline, CDR1 is MNHEY and CDR2 is SMNVEV (reference sequence). The J segment lost 4 bases and the V segment lost 2 bases, leaving 10 bases of the junction unmatched.

The chain recombines TRBV10-3 with TRBJ2-5, with D perhaps TRBD1 or TRBD2 (5 bases each). Per the germline V gene, CDR1 is ENHRY and CDR2 is SYGVKD. This CDR3 has 15 amino acids. V was pared by 3 bases and J by 5 bases, with 16 bases between. CDR3 DNA sequence: TGTGCCATCAGTGACAGGGTTCCTGGGGACGAGACCCAGTACTTC. This encodes CAISDRVPGDETQYF.

This clone has just one count. The chain has TRBV6-5 and TRBJ2-2; D may be TRBD1 or TRBD2 (5 bases each). The V gene's germline CDR1 is MNHEY and CDR2 SVGAGI. The CDR3 is 14 amino acids. Trimming removed 2 bases at V and 8 bases at J, with 12 bases between. The CDR3 protein is CASSYIRGGGELFF. The CDR3 region has the DNA TGTGCCAGCAGTTACATAAGGGGCGGGGGGGAGCTGTTTTTT.

V and J are TRBV15 and TRBJ1-4; no clear D gene. CDR3 size: 15 residues. The ends were cut back, 5 bases at V and 4 bases at J, with 14 bases in the middle. Germline lookup yields CDR1 LNHNV and CDR2 YYDKDF (reference sequence). This CDR3 reads CATSGRRAINEKLFF. CDR3 DNA sequence: TGTGCCACCAGCGGGCGGCGGGCGATTAATGAAAAACTGTTTTTT.